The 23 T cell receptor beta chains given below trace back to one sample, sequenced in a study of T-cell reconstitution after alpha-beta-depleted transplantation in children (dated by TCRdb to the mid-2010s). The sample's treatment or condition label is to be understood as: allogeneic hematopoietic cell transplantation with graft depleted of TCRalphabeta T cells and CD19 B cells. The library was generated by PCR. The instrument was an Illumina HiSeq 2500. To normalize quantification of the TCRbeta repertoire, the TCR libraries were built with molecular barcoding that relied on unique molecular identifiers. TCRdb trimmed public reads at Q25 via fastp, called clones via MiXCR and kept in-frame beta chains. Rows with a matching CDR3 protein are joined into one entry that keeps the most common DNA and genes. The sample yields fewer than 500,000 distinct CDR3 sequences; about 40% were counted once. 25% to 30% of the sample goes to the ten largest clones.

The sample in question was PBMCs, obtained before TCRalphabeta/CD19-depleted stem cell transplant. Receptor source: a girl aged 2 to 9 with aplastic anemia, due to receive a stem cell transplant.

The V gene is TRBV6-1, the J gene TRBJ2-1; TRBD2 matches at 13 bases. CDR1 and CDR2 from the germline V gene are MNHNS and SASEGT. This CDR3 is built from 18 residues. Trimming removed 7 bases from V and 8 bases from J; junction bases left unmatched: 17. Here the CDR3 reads CASTRYPRTSGSLDEQFF. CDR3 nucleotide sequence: TGTGCCAGCACACGATACCCGAGGACTAGCGGGAGTTTGGATGAGCAGTTCTTC.

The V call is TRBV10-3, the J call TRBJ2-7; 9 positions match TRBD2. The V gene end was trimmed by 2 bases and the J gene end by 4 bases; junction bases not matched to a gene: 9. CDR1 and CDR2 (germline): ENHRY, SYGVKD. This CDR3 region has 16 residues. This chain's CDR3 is CAISEGYSGRTYEQYF. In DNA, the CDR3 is TGTGCCATCAGTGAGGGGTATAGCGGGAGAACGTACGAGCAGTACTTC.

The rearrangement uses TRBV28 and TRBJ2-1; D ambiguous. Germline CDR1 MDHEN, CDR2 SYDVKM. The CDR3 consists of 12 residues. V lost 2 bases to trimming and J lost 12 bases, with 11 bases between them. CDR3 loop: CASSLDANRQFF. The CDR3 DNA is TGTGCCAGCAGTTTAGACGCAAACCGGCAGTTCTTC.

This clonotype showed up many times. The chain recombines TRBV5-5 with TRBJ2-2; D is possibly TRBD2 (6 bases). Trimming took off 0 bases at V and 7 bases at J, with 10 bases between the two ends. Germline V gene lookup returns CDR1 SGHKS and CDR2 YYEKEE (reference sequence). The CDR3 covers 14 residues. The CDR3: CASSLVEGIGELFF. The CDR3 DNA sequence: TGTGCCAGCAGCTTGGTGGAGGGGATCGGGGAGCTGTTTTTT.

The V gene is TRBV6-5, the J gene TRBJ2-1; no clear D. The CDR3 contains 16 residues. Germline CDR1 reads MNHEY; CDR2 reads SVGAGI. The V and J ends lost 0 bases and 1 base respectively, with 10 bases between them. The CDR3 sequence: CASSYSLRSSYNEQFF. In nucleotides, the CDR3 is TGTGCCAGCAGTTACTCGTTGCGGTCGTCCTACAATGAGCAGTTCTTC.

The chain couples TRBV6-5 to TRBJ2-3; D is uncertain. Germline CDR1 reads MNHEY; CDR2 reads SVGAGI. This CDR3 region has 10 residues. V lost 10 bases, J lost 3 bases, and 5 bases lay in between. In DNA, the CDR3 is TGTGCCACCGGAACAGATACGCAGTATTTT. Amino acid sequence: CATGTDTQYF.

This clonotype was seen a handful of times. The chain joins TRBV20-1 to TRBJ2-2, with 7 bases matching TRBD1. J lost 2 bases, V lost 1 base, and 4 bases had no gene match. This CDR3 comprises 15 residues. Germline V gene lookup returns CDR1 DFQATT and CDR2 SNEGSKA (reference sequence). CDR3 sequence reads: CSARGGGLNTGELFF. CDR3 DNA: TGCAGTGCTAGAGGAGGGGGCCTTAACACCGGGGAGCTGTTTTTT.

CDR3 residues: CASSGTSGSAYEQYF. CDR3 sequence (DNA): TGTGCCAGCAGCGGTACTAGCGGGTCCGCCTACGAGCAGTACTTC. This chain connects TRBV7-2 to TRBJ2-7; 9 bases match TRBD2. Per the germline V gene, CDR1 is SGHTA and CDR2 is FQGNSA. The CDR3 runs to 15 residues. The V segment lost 5 bases and the J segment 2 bases; nucleotides outside the gene matches: 7.

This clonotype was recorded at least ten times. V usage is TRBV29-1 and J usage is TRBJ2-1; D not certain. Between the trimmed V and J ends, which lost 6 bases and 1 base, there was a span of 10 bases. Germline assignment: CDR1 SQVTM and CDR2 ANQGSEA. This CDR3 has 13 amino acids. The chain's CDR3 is CSVMGRSYNEQFF. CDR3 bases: TGCAGCGTAATGGGTAGGTCCTACAATGAGCAGTTCTTC.

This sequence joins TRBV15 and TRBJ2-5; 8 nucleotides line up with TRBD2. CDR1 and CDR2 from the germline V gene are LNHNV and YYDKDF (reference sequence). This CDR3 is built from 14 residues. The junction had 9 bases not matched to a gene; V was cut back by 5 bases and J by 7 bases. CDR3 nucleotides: TGTGCCACCAGCGGTAGACCACGGGGGGGGACCCAGTACTTC. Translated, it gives CATSGRPRGGTQYF.

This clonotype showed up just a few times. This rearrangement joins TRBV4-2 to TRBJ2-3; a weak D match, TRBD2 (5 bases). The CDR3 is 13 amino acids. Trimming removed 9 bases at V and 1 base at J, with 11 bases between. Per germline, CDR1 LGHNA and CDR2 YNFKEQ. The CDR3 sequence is CASGRSGTDTQYF. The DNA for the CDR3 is TGTGCCAGTGGGCGTAGCGGCACAGATACGCAGTATTTT.

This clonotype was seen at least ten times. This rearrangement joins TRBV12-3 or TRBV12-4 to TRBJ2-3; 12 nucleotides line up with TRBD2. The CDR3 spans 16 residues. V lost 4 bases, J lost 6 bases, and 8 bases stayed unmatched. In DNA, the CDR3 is TGTGCCAGCAGTTGGACTAGCGGGACCGCGGGGGATACGCAGTATTTT. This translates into CASSWTSGTAGDTQYF.

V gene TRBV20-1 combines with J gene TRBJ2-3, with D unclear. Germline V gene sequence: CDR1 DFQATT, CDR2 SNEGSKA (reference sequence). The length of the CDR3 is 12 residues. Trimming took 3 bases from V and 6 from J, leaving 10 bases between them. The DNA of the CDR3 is TGCAGTGCTAGGGTGGGTGCGGATACGCAGTATTTT. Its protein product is CSARVGADTQYF.

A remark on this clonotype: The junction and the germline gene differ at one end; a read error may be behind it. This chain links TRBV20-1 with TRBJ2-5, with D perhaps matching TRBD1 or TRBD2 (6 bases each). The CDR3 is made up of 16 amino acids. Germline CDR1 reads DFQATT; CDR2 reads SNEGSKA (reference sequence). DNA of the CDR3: TGCTGTGCTAGAGAGGGGGGCGACTTGAGGCAAGAGACCCAGTACTTC. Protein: CCAREGGDLRQETQYF.

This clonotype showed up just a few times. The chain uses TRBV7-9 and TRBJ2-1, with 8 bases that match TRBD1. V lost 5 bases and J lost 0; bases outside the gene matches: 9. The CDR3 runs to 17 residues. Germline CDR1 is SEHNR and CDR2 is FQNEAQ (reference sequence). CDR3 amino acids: CASSRPGTGSSYNEQFF. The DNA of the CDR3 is TGTGCCAGCAGCCGTCCCGGGACAGGAAGCTCCTACAATGAGCAGTTCTTC.

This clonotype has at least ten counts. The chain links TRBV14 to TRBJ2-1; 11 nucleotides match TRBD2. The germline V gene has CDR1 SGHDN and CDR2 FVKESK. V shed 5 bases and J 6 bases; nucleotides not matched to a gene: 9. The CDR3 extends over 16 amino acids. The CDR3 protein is CASSAFSGRAVNEQFF. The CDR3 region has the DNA TGTGCCAGCAGCGCCTTTAGCGGGAGGGCCGTCAATGAGCAGTTCTTC.

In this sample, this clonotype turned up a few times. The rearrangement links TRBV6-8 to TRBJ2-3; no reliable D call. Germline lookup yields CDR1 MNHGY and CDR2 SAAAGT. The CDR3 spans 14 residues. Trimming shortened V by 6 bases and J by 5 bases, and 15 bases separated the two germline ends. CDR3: CASRCQTSEDTQYF. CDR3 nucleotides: TGTGCCAGCAGATGTCAAACGTCCGAAGATACGCAGTATTTT.

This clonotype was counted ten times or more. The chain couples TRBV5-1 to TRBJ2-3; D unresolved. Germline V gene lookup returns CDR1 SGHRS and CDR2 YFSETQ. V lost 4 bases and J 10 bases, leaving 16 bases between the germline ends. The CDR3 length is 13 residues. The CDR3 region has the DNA TGCGCCAGCAGCGGACCGGACCCCGCGCCGCAGTATTTT. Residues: CASSGPDPAPQYF.

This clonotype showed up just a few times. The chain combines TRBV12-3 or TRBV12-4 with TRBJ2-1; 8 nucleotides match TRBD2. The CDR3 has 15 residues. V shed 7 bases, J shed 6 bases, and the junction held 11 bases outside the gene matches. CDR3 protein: CASTPRGLVINEQFF. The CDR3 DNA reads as TGTGCCAGCACCCCGAGGGGACTAGTCATCAATGAGCAGTTCTTC.

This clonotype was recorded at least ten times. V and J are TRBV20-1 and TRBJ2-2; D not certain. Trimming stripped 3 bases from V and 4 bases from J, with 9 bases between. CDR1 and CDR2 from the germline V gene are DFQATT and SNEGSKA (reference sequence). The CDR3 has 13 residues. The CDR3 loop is CSARVRGTGELFF. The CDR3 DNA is TGCAGTGCTAGGGTCCGAGGCACCGGGGAGCTGTTTTTT.

Written as DNA, the CDR3 is TGCAGTGTGGCAGGCCGGGACTATGGCTACACCTTC. Its protein product is CSVAGRDYGYTF. The genes are TRBV20-1 and TRBJ1-2; D remains unclear. Germline V CDR1 and CDR2: DFQATT, SNEGSKA (reference sequence). This CDR3 has 12 residues. V gave up 7 bases and J gave up 3 bases, with 12 bases separating them.

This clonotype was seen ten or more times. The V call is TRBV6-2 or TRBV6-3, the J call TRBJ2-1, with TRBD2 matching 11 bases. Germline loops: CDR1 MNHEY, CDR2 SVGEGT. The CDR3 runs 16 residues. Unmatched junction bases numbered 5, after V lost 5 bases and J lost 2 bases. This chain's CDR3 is CASSSASGRTYNEQFF. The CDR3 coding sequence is TGTGCCAGCAGTAGCGCTAGCGGGAGGACCTACAATGAGCAGTTCTTC.

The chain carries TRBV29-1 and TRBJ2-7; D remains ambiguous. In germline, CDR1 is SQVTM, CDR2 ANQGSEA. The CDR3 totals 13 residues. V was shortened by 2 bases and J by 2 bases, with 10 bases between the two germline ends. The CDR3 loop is CSVESPRTYEQYF. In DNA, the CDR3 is TGCAGCGTTGAATCCCCCAGGACCTACGAGCAGTACTTC.